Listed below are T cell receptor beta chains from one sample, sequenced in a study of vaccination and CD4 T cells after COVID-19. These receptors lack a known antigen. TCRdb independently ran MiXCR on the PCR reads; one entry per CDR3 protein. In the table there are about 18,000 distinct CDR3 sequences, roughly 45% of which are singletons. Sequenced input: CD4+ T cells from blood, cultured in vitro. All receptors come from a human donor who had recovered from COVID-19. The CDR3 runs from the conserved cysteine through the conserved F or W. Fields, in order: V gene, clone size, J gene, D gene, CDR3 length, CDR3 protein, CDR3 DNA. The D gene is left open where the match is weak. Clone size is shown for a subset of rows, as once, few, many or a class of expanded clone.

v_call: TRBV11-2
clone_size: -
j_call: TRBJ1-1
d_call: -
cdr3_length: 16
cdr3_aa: CASSIVRGDFGAEAFF
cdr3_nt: TGTGCCAGCAGCATAGTAAGGGGGGACTTCGGCGCTGAAGCTTTCTTT

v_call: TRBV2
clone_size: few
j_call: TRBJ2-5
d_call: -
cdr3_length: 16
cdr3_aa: CASRLDAGGLGETQYF
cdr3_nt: TGTGCCAGCAGACTGGACGCCGGGGGGCTTGGTGAGACCCAGTACTTC

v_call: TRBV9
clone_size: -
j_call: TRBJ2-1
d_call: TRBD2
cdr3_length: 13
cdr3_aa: CASGIAGISEQFF
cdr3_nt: TGTGCCAGCGGGATAGCGGGAATAAGTGAGCAGTTCTTC

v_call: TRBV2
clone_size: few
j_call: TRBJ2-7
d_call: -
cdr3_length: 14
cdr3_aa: CASILRDLSYEQYF
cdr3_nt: TGTGCCAGCATTCTTCGGGACCTCTCCTACGAGCAGTACTTC

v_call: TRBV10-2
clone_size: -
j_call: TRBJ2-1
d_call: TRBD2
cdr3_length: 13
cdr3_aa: CASSAAGGHEQFF
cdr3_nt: TGCGCCAGCAGTGCAGCGGGAGGGCATGAGCAGTTCTTC

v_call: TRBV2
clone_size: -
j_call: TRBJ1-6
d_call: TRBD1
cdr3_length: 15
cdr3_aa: CASSTATGADSPLHF
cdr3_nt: TGTGCCAGCAGTACCGCGACAGGGGCCGATTCACCCCTCCACTTT

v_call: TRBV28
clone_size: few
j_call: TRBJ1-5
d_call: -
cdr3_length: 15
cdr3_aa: CASSFNGARYQPQHF
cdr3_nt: TGTGCCAGCAGTTTTAATGGGGCGCGATATCAGCCCCAGCATTTT

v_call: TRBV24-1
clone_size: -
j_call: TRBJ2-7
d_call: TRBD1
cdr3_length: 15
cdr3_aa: CATSEKTGGRSEQYF
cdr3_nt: TGTGCCACCAGTGAAAAAACAGGGGGAAGGAGCGAGCAGTACTTC

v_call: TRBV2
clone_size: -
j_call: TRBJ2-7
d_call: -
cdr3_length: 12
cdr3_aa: CASRAHSGHKNF
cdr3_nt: TGTGCCAGCAGAGCTCATTCGGGACACAAGAACTTC

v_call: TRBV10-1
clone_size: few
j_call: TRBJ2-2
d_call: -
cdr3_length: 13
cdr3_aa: CASSDPSAGELFF
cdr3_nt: TGCGCCAGCAGTGATCCTAGCGCCGGGGAGCTGTTTTTT

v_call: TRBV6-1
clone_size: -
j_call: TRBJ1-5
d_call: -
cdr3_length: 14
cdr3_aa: CASSPRRDNQPQHF
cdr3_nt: TGTGCCAGCAGTCCAAGACGGGACAATCAGCCCCAGCATTTT

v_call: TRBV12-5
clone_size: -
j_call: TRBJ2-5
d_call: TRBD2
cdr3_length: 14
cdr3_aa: CASGLSGGQETQYF
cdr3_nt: TGTGCTAGTGGTTTATCGGGGGGGCAAGAGACCCAGTACTTC

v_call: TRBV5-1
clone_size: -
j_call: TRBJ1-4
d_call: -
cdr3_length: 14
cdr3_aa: CASSPRQASEKLFF
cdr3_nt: TGCGCCAGCAGCCCGAGACAGGCTAGCGAAAAACTGTTTTTT

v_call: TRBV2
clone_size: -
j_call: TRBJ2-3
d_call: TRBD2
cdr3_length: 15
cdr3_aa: CASSGLAGGEDTQYF
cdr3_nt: TGTGCCAGCAGCGGTCTAGCGGGAGGGGAAGATACGCAGTATTTT

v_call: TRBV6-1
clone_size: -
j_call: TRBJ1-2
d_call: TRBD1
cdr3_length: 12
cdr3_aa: CASGQGAGGYTF
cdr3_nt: TGTGCCAGCGGTCAGGGGGCGGGTGGCTACACCTTC

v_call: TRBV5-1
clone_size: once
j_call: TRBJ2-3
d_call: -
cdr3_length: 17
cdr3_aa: CASSRNLRLSSTDTQYF
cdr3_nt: TGCGCCAGCAGCCGCAACCTCCGCTTATCTAGCACAGATACGCAGTATTTT

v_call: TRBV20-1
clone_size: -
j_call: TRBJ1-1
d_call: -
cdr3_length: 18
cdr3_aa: CSARASLGAGVHGTEAFF
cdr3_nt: TGCAGTGCTAGAGCTTCCCTAGGTGCAGGGGTACATGGCACTGAAGCTTTCTTT

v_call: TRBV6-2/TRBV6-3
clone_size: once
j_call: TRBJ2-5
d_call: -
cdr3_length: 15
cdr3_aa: CASSYGSGDQETQYF
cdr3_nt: TGTGCCAGCAGTTATGGCTCAGGGGATCAAGAGACCCAGTACTTC

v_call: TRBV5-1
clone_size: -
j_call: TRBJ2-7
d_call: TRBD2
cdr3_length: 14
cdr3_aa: CASSPGTTSYEQYF
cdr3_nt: TGCGCCAGCAGCCCGGGGACTACCTCCTACGAGCAGTACTTC

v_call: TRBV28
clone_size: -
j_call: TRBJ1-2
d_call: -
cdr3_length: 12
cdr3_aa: CASSFGSYGYTF
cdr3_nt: TGTGCCAGCAGTTTTGGATCCTATGGCTACACCTTC

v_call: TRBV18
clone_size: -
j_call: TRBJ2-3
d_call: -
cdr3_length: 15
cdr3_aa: CASSPNQQSTDTQYF
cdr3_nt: TGTGCCAGCTCACCAAATCAGCAGAGCACAGATACGCAGTATTTT

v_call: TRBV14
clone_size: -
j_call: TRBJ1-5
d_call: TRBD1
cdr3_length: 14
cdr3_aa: CASSQLGQGEPQHF
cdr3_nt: TGTGCCAGCAGCCAACTCGGACAGGGTGAGCCCCAGCATTTT